This TCR beta chain emerged from a study of Graves' ophthalmopathy and Graves' hyperthyroidism. General study results and limits: It was with approximately 70% sensitivity and about 72% specificity that the model predicted ophthalmopathy progression.

This clonotype was counted ten times or more. Its antigen is not known. The CDR3 runs 14 residues. V lost 3 bases and J lost 2, with 13 bases in between. The germline CDR1 and CDR2 sequences are SQVTM and ANQGSEA. Patients were left out if they had other autoimmune diseases, uncontrolled infections, pregnancy or lactation. Orbital computed tomography and thyroid ultrasound, along with TRAb, serum thyroxine and clinical symptoms, underpinned diagnosis. Amplification of the TCR beta CDR3 regions used RNA transcripts (as template). An opening RT-PCR round employed HTBI primers and preceded a second-round multiplex PCR. TCRdb re-derived calls from the multiplex PCR reads in MiXCR, one entry per CDR3 protein. Of 600,000 to 700,000 distinct CDR3 sequences in the sample, about 41% are singletons; the top ten hold roughly 3%.

The sequencing sample was made of peripheral blood. J is TRBJ1-2 and V is TRBV29-1, with D unresolved. The receptor's source is an adult man with Graves' ophthalmopathy. In nucleotides, the CDR3 is TGCAGCGTTGAGGTCGGAGCACAAAACTATGGCTACACCTTC. Amino acid sequence: CSVEVGAQNYGYTF.